Listed here is a single TCR beta chain. This record belongs to a study of blood T cell repertoires in COVID-19. Study context: Whether acute or convalescent, the COVID-19 samples came from the United States, Italy and Spain.

Germline V gene sequence: CDR1 GTSNPN, CDR2 SVGIG (reference sequence). CDR3 length: 14 residues. V was cut by 1 base and J by 2 bases, with 12 bases left in between. Original methodology: Estimation of nucleated cell counts was performed using reference gene primer amplification. Profiled with immunoSEQ multiplex PCR; TCRdb holds only in-frame clones, not every one. D and trimming were read from the DNA, whereas the V and J calls and clone size are those reported in that table. There are roughly 300,000 clones in the sample; about nine tenths occur only once, and around 2.2% lies in the top ten. Sequencing was performed on peripheral blood. The clonotype was recovered from a young woman with COVID-19, enrolled during active disease. This rearrangement joins TRBV30 to TRBJ2-7; unclear D gene. The CDR3 is CAWSDGRFPYEQYF. The CDR3 nucleotides read TGTGCCTGGAGTGATGGCAGGTTCCCCTACGAGCAGTACTTC.